The source of this T cell receptor (beta chain) is a study of T cell repertoires in cytomegalovirus infection (dated by TCRdb to about 2019). Study-wide context: The peptide stimulations were aimed at well-studied HLA-B-restricted epitopes as well as recently identified HLA-C-restricted CMV epitopes, whose presentation resists viral immunomodulation. Donor HLA type was relevant to the analysis, as public TCR beta signatures indicated carriage of CMV infection together with the matching HLA type.

The CDR3 holds 14 amino acids from the cysteine to the phenylalanine. Only the CDR3 region is kept as DNA, spanning 42 bases read in frame from base 1. Looking up the germline V gene (reference sequence) yields CDR1 SEHNR and CDR2 FQNEAQ. The germline V end is reduced by 5 bases and the J end by 9 bases; junction bases left unmatched: 6. Concerning this clonotype: What this receptor recognizes is not known. Base qualities are missing; no much larger clone stands one base away.

The sample was run on an Illumina HiSeq 1500. TCRdb reprocessing: public reads trimmed at Q25 with fastp, clones called with MiXCR, in-frame beta chains kept. Under each unique CDR3 protein, matching rows form one entry showing the most common genes and DNA. A total of some 350,000 distinct CDR3 sequences appear in this sample, 25% to 35% of them only once. The ten largest account for roughly 20% of the sample. Broad study findings and their caveats: The ex vivo response was dominated by HLA-C-restricted CMV-specific TCR beta clonotypes, which also provided the single most frequent clonotype in two of eight donors. In both this cohort and an independent roughly 400-donor cohort, the cumulative frequency of public TCR beta family members distinguished carriers of CMV infection plus the relevant HLA type.

The sample's treatment or condition label, decoded: in vitro stimulation with specific CMV peptide epitopes to enrich CMV-specific T cells. The sample in question was cultured PBMCs, obtained from culture after CMV antigen stimulation. Recombination joined TRBV7-9 with TRBJ1-6; the central 8 bases match TRBD1. The clonotype originates from a human donor in good health (CMV status not recorded). Some clones in this sample may be carry-over from other donors' samples. CDR3 region: CASSTHRGSSPLHF. The DNA sequence reads TGTGCCAGCAGCACTCACAGGGGGAGTTCACCCCTCCACTTT.